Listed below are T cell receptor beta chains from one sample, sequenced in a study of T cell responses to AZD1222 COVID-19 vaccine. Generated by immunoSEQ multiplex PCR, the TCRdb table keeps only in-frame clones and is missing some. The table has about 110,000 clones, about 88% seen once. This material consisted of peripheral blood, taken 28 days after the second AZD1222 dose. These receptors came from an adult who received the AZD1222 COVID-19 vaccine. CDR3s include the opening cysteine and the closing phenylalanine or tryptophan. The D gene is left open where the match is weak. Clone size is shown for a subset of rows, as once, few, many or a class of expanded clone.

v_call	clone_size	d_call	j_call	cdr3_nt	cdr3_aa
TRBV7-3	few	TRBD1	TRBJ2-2	TGTGCCAGCAGCCCCGGGACAGGGAACACCGGGGAGCTGTTTTTT	CASSPGTGNTGELFF
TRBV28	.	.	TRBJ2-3	TGTGCCAGCAGAACCGGGACAGATACGCAGTATTTT	CASRTGTDTQYF
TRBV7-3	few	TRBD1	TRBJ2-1	TGTGCCAGCAGCTCCACCGGGACAGGGAGTTATGAGCAGTTCTTC	CASSSTGTGSYEQFF
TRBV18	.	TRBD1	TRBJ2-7	TGTGCCAGCTCAGGGACAGGGCATTCCTACGAGCAGTACTTC	CASSGTGHSYEQYF
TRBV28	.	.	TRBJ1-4	TGTGCCAGCAGTTTCTACGGGACCCGGGGTGAAAAACTGTTTTTT	CASSFYGTRGEKLFF
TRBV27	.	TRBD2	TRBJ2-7	TGTGCCAGCAGTCCCCTATTAGCGGGAGTAATCTACGAGCAGTACTTC	CASSPLLAGVIYEQYF
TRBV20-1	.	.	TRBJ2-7	TGCAGTGCTAGAGACTACGAGCAGTACTTC	CSARDYEQYF
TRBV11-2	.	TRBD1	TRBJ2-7	TGTGCCAGCAGCCCGGTGGAGGGACAGGGGGAATACGAGCAGTACTTC	CASSPVEGQGEYEQYF
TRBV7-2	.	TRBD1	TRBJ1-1	TGTGCCAGCAGCTTCGATTGGACAGGCACTGAAGCTTTCTTT	CASSFDWTGTEAFF
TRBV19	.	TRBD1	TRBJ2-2	TGTGCCAGTATACGGACAGGGACCACCGGGGAGCTGTTTTTT	CASIRTGTTGELFF
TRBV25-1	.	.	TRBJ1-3	TGTGCCAGCAGTGAAGCAGGGATAAACACCATATATTTT	CASSEAGINTIYF
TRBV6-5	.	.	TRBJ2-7	TGTGCCAGCAAGGAGGGGACCTACTCCTACGAGCAGTACTTC	CASKEGTYSYEQYF
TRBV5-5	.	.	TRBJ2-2	TGTGCCAGCAGGCCAGTGGGGGTAGACACCGGGGAGCTGTTTTTT	CASRPVGVDTGELFF
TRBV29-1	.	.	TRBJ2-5	TGCAGCGTTGATTCCTTAAGGGGGGAAGAGACCCAGTACTTC	CSVDSLRGEETQYF
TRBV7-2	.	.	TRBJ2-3	TGTGCCAGCACCGTCTCTAGCACAGATACGCAGTATTTT	CASTVSSTDTQYF
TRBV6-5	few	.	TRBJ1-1	TGTGCCAGCAGTTACAGGGAAAGGAACACTGAAGCTTTCTTT	CASSYRERNTEAFF
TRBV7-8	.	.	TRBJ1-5	TGTGCCAGCAGCTTAGCGGTTCGGGGTCTAGGACAGCCCCAGCATTTT	CASSLAVRGLGQPQHF
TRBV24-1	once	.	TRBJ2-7	TGTGCCACCCTCCCGCGACGGTACGAGCAGTACTTC	CATLPRRYEQYF
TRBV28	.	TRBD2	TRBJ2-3	TGTGCCCCGGTGGAGCGGGAGTTCCCTAGCACAGATACGCAGTATTTT	CAPVEREFPSTDTQYF
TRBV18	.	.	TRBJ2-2	TGTGCCAGCTCACCACGGGCTGCTAGCTCTTCCGGGGAGCTGTTTTTT	CASSPRAASSSGELFF
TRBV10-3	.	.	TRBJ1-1	TGTGCCATCAGTGAGTCGGGACAGAACACTGAAGCTTTCTTT	CAISESGQNTEAFF
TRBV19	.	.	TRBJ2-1	TGTGCCAGTAGTATTATATCAGGGGGGCACCACAATGAGCAGTTCTTC	CASSIISGGHHNEQFF
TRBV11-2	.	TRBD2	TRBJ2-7	TGTGCCAGCAGCTTAGTGGTGGGACTAGCCAGTGGCGAGCAGTACTTC	CASSLVVGLASGEQYF
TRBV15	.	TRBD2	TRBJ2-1	TGTGCCACCAGCAGGACCGGGACTAGCGTCAATGAGCAGTTCTTC	CATSRTGTSVNEQFF
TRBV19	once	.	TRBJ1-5	TGTGCCAGTAGTACTGAGGGGGGACGCAATCAGCCCCAGCATTTT	CASSTEGGRNQPQHF
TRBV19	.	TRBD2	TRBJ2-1	TGTGCCAGTAGTATAGACCTCCGGGAGGGCCTATACAATGAGCAGTTCTTC	CASSIDLREGLYNEQFF
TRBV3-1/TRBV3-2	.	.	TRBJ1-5	TGTGCCAGCAGCCAAGGAGGGAATCAGCCCCAGCATTTT	CASSQGGNQPQHF
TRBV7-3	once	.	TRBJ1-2	TGTGCCAGCAGCTTAACCGGCCAGGGAAACTATGGCTACACCTTC	CASSLTGQGNYGYTF
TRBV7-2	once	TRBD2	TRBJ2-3	TGTGCCAGCAAACTAGCGGGAGGATTCACAGATACGCAGTATTTT	CASKLAGGFTDTQYF
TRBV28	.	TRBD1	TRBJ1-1	TGTGCCAGCAGGAAAGATACAGGGGTGAACACTGAAGCTTTCTTT	CASRKDTGVNTEAFF
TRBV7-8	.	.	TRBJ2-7	TGTGCCAGCAGCCGAACTCTCTACGAGCAGTACTTC	CASSRTLYEQYF